These 3 T cell receptor beta chains originate from one sample sequenced in a study of cytomegalovirus exposure and HLA in healthy donors. PCR used 60 Vbeta primers and 13 Jbeta primers. Assay: immunoSEQ multiplex PCR; the TCRdb copy retains only in-frame clones and omits some. The table records around 160,000 clones, about 75% of them present only once. Sequenced material: PBMCs. The receptors were sampled from a male donor in good health and CMV-seronegative.

This clone has a single count. V and J are TRBV15 and TRBJ2-4; 10 nucleotides align to TRBD2. The CDR3 extends over 19 amino acids. The germline V gene encodes CDR1 LNHNV and CDR2 YYDKDF (reference sequence). Germline trimming cut 0 bases from V and 3 bases from J; bases unmatched to any gene: 11. CDR3: CATSRDATSGSVVKNIQYF. CDR3 sequence (DNA): TGTGCCACCAGCAGAGATGCGACTAGCGGGTCGGTGGTCAAAAACATTCAGTACTTC.

The V call is TRBV6-5, the J call TRBJ1-1, with TRBD1 matching over 10 bases. The CDR3 runs 15 residues. Germline assignment: CDR1 MNHEY and CDR2 SVGAGI. J gave up 6 bases and V 0 bases, and 4 bases lay outside the gene matches. The CDR3 reads CASSYSPDRGAEAFF. Written as DNA, the CDR3 is TGTGCCAGCAGTTACTCCCCGGACAGGGGGGCTGAAGCTTTCTTT.

The chain joins TRBV15 to TRBJ2-3, with a tentative D call TRBD1 (6 bases). The CDR3 is made up of 17 amino acids. Trimming removed 3 bases at V and 0 bases at J, with 16 bases between. In germline, CDR1 is LNHNV, CDR2 YYDKDF (reference sequence). CDR3 bases: TGTGCCACCAGCAGCATTTTTGGACAGCTCAGCACAGATACGCAGTATTTT. Residues: CATSSIFGQLSTDTQYF.